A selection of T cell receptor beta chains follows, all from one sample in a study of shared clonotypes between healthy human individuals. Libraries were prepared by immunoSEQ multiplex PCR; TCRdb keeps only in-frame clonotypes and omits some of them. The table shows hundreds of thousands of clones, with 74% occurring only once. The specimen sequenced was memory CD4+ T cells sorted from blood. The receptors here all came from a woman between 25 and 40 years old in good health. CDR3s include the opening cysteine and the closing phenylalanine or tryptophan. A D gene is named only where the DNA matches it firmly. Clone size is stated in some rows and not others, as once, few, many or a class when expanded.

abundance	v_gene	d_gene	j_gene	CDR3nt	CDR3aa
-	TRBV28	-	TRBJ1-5	TGTGCCAGCAGTACCCATGGGGGGGAGGGGCAGCCCCAGCATTTT	CASSTHGGEGQPQHF
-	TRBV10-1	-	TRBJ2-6	TGCGCCAGCAGTGGAACAAGCGGGGCCAACGTCCTGACTTTC	CASSGTSGANVLTF
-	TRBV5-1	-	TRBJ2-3	TGCGCCAGCAGCTCGCAGGGCCTAAGCACAGATACGCAGTATTTT	CASSSQGLSTDTQYF
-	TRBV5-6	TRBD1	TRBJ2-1	TGTGCCAGCAGCACAGACAGGGGAGTACTAGACAATGAGCAGTTCTTC	CASSTDRGVLDNEQFF
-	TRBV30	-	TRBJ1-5	TGTGCCTGGAGTGTCAAGGGAGGTCAGCCCCAGCATTTT	CAWSVKGGQPQHF
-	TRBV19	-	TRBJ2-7	TGTGCCAGTAGTATAGTCCATTTACAGACCACACCCTACGAGCAGTACTTC	CASSIVHLQTTPYEQYF
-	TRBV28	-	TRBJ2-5	TGTGCCAGCACCCTAGGGGGGACGACAGGGTTAGAGACCCAGTACTTC	CASTLGGTTGLETQYF
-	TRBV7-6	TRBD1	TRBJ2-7	TGTGCCAGCAGCCAGAGACAGGGGCTATTTTACGAGCAGTACTTC	CASSQRQGLFYEQYF
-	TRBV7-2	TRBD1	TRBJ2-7	TGTGCCAGCAGCGACTCCGGGACAGGGTTCCACGAGCAGTACTTC	CASSDSGTGFHEQYF
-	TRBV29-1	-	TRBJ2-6	TGCAGCGTCCGAGGACGGACCTCTGAGGCCAACGTCCTGACTTTC	CSVRGRTSEANVLTF
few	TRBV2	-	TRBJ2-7	TGTGCCAGCAGTCCCGACAGGACCTCCTACGAGCAGTACTTC	CASSPDRTSYEQYF
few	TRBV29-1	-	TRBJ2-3	TGCAGCGAAGGGACTGGTGCGGCAGATACGCAGTATTTT	CSEGTGAADTQYF
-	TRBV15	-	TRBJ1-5	TGTGCCACCAGCACCTACAGGATTAGCAATCAGCCCCAGCATTTT	CATSTYRISNQPQHF
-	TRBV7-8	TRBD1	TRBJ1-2	TGTGCCAGCAGCCCGGGACAGGGAGGTCGCGGCTACACCTTC	CASSPGQGGRGYTF
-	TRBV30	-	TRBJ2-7	TGTGCCTGGAGTGTTACAGGGAGGAACGAGCAGTACTTC	CAWSVTGRNEQYF
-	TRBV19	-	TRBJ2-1	TGTGCCTCTAAGGGGCCGGCTATTGCGGAAGAGCAGTTCTTC	CASKGPAIAEEQFF
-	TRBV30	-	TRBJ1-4	TGTGCCTCCGAGGGGGGTAGCGGTGAAAAACTGTTTTTT	CASEGGSGEKLFF
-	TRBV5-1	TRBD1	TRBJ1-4	TGCGCCAGCAGCGAGGACAGGAATAATGAAAAACTGTTTTTT	CASSEDRNNEKLFF
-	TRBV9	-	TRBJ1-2	TGTGCCAGCAGCGTAGGAGGGGAAGACTATGGCTACACCTTC	CASSVGGEDYGYTF
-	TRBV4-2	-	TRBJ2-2	TGTGCCAGCAGCCCCTTGATAGATACGAACACCGGGGAGCTGTTTTTT	CASSPLIDTNTGELFF
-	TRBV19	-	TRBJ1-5	TGTGCCAGTACCTTGACAGGTAGCAATCAGCCCCAGCATTTT	CASTLTGSNQPQHF